The 27 T cell receptor beta chains presented below share a single source sample, sequenced in a study of response to subunit inactivated influenza vaccine. TCRdb reprocessed the RT-PCR reads with MiXCR, giving one entry per CDR3 protein. This repertoire shows hundreds of thousands of distinct CDR3 sequences, approximately 17% found once; its top ten account for under 13%. Source: PBMCs from blood, taken around 5 days after vaccination. The receptors derive from a man aged 50 to 60 who received an inactivated influenza vaccine.

In this sample, this clonotype turned up a few times. This chain connects TRBV4-1 to TRBJ1-2; 8 bases align to TRBD1. This CDR3 contains 16 residues. The germline V gene encodes CDR1 MGHRA and CDR2 YSYEKL. The ends lost 0 bases at V and 4 bases at J; junction bases unmatched: 7. CDR3: CASSQDPQGAVYGYTF. In DNA form, the CDR3 reads TGCGCCAGCAGCCAAGATCCCCAGGGGGCCGTCTATGGCTACACCTTC.

This clonotype was seen only a few times. The CDR3 here is CASSPRQLAGYNEQFF. For the CDR3, the DNA is TGTGCCAGCTCACCACGACAACTAGCGGGCTACAATGAGCAGTTCTTC. This rearrangement joins TRBV18 to TRBJ2-1, with TRBD2 matching over 9 bases. CDR1 is KGHSH, CDR2 LQKENI, per germline. The length of the CDR3 is 16 residues. V shed 1 base and J 3 bases; nucleotides not matched to a gene: 4.

CDR3 sequence reads: CATTTEGASVPYTGELFF. CDR3 nucleotide sequence: TGTGCCACCACGACGGAGGGGGCAAGCGTACCATACACCGGGGAGCTGTTTTTT. The J gene is TRBJ2-2, the V gene TRBV11-2; a possible D gene is TRBD1 (7 bases). Germline lookup yields CDR1 SGHAT and CDR2 FQNNGV. Trimming stripped 10 bases from V and 3 bases from J, with 27 bases between. The CDR3 runs 18 residues.

This clonotype has more than one count but fewer than ten. This rearrangement joins TRBV20-1 to TRBJ1-5, with 7 bases identical to TRBD1. This CDR3 comprises 14 residues. The trim removed 2 bases at V and 4 bases at J, leaving 5 bases unmatched. Germline CDR1 is DFQATT and CDR2 is SNEGSKA (reference sequence). In DNA form, the CDR3 reads TGCAGTGCTAGATGGGACAGTCCTAATCAGCCCCAGCATTTT. It translates to CSARWDSPNQPQHF.

Ten or more counts support this clonotype. The CDR3 DNA is TGTGCCAGCAGTTTAATAGGTCAGCCCCAGCATTTT. Translating gives CASSLIGQPQHF. This chain links TRBV12-3 or TRBV12-4 with TRBJ1-5; D unresolved. This CDR3 is built from 12 residues. Trimming cost V 2 bases and J 6 bases, with 5 bases left between them.

The rearrangement uses TRBV10-3 and TRBJ2-3; 8 nucleotides agree with TRBD1. Losses at the gene ends were 3 bases for V and 6 bases for J; bases not matched to a gene: 5. CDR3 length: 14 amino acids. Germline CDR1 is ENHRY and CDR2 is SYGVKD. The CDR3 spells CAISDLGQGDTQYF. The CDR3 region has the DNA TGTGCCATCAGTGACCTCGGACAGGGCGATACGCAGTATTTT.

The table lists this clonotype with a few counts. This sequence joins TRBV7-9 and TRBJ2-1, with 7 bases lining up with TRBD2. There are 15 residues in the CDR3. Germline CDR1 reads SEHNR; CDR2 reads FQNEAQ (reference sequence). Losses at the gene ends were 3 bases for V and 2 bases for J; bases not matched to a gene: 4. The CDR3 reads CASSLLAATYNEQFF. For the CDR3, the DNA is TGTGCCAGCAGCTTGCTAGCGGCCACCTACAATGAGCAGTTCTTC.

This rearrangement joins TRBV10-3 to TRBJ1-2; no definite D call. This CDR3 is built from 14 residues. The V and J ends lost 4 bases and 3 bases respectively, with 12 bases between them. Per germline, CDR1 ENHRY and CDR2 SYGVKD. CDR3 coding DNA: TGTGCCATCAGTGGAAATAGGGCGGACTATGGCTACACCTTC. This sequence encodes CAISGNRADYGYTF.

The genes are TRBV6-2 or TRBV6-3 and TRBJ2-1; D remains unclear. The CDR3 has 12 residues. Between the trimmed V and J ends, which lost 6 bases and 5 bases, there was a span of 8 bases. Germline CDR1 reads MNHEY; CDR2 reads SVGEGT. The CDR3 here is CASSRPDNEQFF. In DNA, the CDR3 is TGTGCCAGCAGCCGGCCGGACAATGAGCAGTTCTTC.

The J gene is TRBJ2-1, the V gene TRBV5-1; D uncertain. Trimming took 5 bases from V and 8 from J, leaving 11 bases between them. Germline-derived CDR1 and CDR2 are SGHRS and YFSETQ. This CDR3 is built from 12 residues. CDR3 amino acids: CASRLGEDEQFF. The CDR3 nucleotides are TGCGCCAGCAGACTCGGAGAGGATGAGCAGTTCTTC.

This clonotype turned up a few times. V is TRBV10-3 and J is TRBJ2-7; TRBD1 matches 9 bases. This CDR3 has 16 amino acids. The ends lost 5 bases at V and 4 bases at J; junction bases unmatched: 12. CDR1 and CDR2 from the germline V gene are ENHRY and SYGVKD. The CDR3 loop reads CAISSRTGDSVYEQYF. Written as DNA, the CDR3 is TGTGCCATCAGTTCCCGGACAGGGGATTCGGTTTACGAGCAGTACTTC.

This clonotype was observed a few times. Given a much more abundant clone one base away, this may be a read error. V gene TRBV12-3 or TRBV12-4 combines with J gene TRBJ1-2; TRBD1 matches at 7 bases. V shed 5 bases, J shed 4 bases, and the junction held 4 bases outside the gene matches. The CDR3 spans 13 residues. The CDR3 DNA reads TGTGCCAGCAGTACGACAGGGAGCTATGGCTACACCTTC. Translated: CASSTTGSYGYTF.

This clonotype has just a few counts. The chain uses TRBV10-3 and TRBJ2-7; 9 bases line up with TRBD2. CDR3 length: 14 amino acids. CDR1 is ENHRY, CDR2 SYGVKD, per germline. V shed 6 bases, J shed 3 bases, and the junction held 6 bases outside the gene matches. In DNA, the CDR3 is TGTGCCATCAGGTTAGCGGGAGCGGACTACGAGCAGTACTTC. Protein sequence: CAIRLAGADYEQYF.

This rearrangement joins TRBV5-1 to TRBJ1-1; D gene unclear. Germline loops: CDR1 SGHRS, CDR2 YFSETQ. V lost 0 bases to trimming and J lost 7 bases, with 7 bases between them. The CDR3 spans 12 residues. The CDR3 region has the DNA TGCGCCAGCAGCTTGGATCTGGTTGAAGCTTTCTTT. This codes for CASSLDLVEAFF.

This chain joins TRBV20-1 and TRBJ1-1; 7 nucleotides match TRBD1. The CDR3 extends over 13 amino acids. V dropped 6 bases and J dropped 3; count of bases not matched to a gene: 7. The germline V gene has CDR1 DFQATT and CDR2 SNEGSKA (reference sequence). The chain's CDR3 is CSAPDREHTEAFF. The CDR3 bases are TGCAGTGCGCCAGACAGGGAGCACACTGAAGCTTTCTTT.

The rearrangement joins TRBV4-2 to TRBJ2-4; a possible D gene is TRBD1 (6 bases). Trimming removed 0 bases at V and 4 bases at J, with 13 bases between. CDR1 LGHNA and CDR2 YNFKEQ come from the germline V gene. CDR3 length: 16 amino acids. The CDR3 DNA is TGTGCCAGCAGCCAAGATCAGGGGCAGGGAAAAAACATTCAGTACTTC. It codes for CASSQDQGQGKNIQYF.

This clonotype was detected only a few times. V gene TRBV11-2 combines with J gene TRBJ2-7; 7 bases are a match to TRBD1. The CDR3 consists of 15 residues. J was trimmed by 3 bases and V by 1 base; bases with no gene match: 6. Germline assignment: CDR1 SGHAT and CDR2 FQNNGV. This CDR3 is CASSLVLSGGYEQYF. The CDR3 DNA is TGTGCCAGCAGCTTAGTTCTCTCAGGGGGCTACGAGCAGTACTTC.

J is TRBJ1-1 and V is TRBV9, with D perhaps matching TRBD1 (6 bases). There are 14 residues in the CDR3. The V end lost 2 bases, the J end lost 4 bases, and 12 bases lay between the germline ends. Germline V gene data show CDR1 as SGDLS and CDR2 as YYNGEE. DNA for the CDR3: TGTGCCAGCAGCGTCAACAGGGACCCCACTGAAGCTTTCTTT. Translated: CASSVNRDPTEAFF.

The gene calls are TRBV20-1 and TRBJ2-7; 8 bases fit TRBD1. Germline V lookup: CDR1 DFQATT, CDR2 SNEGSKA (reference sequence). This CDR3 comprises 15 residues. The V segment lost 2 bases and the J segment 7 bases; nucleotides outside the gene matches: 13. The CDR3 spells CSARRSDRGSGEQYF. The DNA of the CDR3 is TGCAGTGCTAGACGGTCCGACAGGGGCTCGGGGGAGCAGTACTTC.

This clonotype was found a few times. CDR3 sequence reads: CAISDKRGAYNEQFF. The CDR3 bases are TGTGCCATCAGTGATAAGCGGGGGGCATACAATGAGCAGTTCTTC. The chain has TRBV10-3 and TRBJ2-1, with TRBD2 matching 9 bases. V lost 3 bases to trimming and J lost 4 bases; unmatched junction nucleotides: 4. The CDR3 is 15 amino acids. Germline V CDR1 and CDR2: ENHRY, SYGVKD.

The table lists this clonotype with a few counts. V gene TRBV29-1 combines with J gene TRBJ2-1, with D possibly being TRBD2 (6 bases). Trimming removed 7 bases at V and 0 bases at J, with 10 bases between. This CDR3 contains 13 residues. Germline CDR1 SQVTM, CDR2 ANQGSEA. DNA of the CDR3: TGCAGCGGGCGGACTATCTCCTACAATGAGCAGTTCTTC. Translated: CSGRTISYNEQFF.

This clonotype was seen ten or more times. This chain links TRBV12-3 or TRBV12-4 with TRBJ1-1; unclear D gene. There are 13 residues in the CDR3. The V end lost 3 bases, the J end lost 4 bases, and 9 bases lay between the germline ends. CDR3 in DNA: TGTGCCAGCAGTTTTCGGGTTGGCACTGAAGCTTTCTTT. Protein product: CASSFRVGTEAFF.

The chain carries TRBV6-1 and TRBJ1-2; tentatively, D is TRBD1 (5 bases). There are 13 residues in the CDR3. Trimming left V 7 bases short and J 4 bases short, with 13 bases between. The germline gives CDR1 MNHNS, CDR2 SASEGT. The CDR3 is CASKRGRGYGYTF. In nucleotides, the CDR3 is TGTGCCAGCAAAAGGGGAAGGGGCTATGGCTACACCTTC.

This rearrangement joins TRBV4-2 to TRBJ1-2; TRBD1 matches at 7 bases. Unmatched junction bases numbered 6, after V lost 10 bases and J lost 4 bases. CDR1 LGHNA and CDR2 YNFKEQ come from the germline V gene. The CDR3 is 12 amino acids. The CDR3 nucleotides read TGTGCCACCAAAGACAGGGCCTATGGCTACACCTTC. Protein: CATKDRAYGYTF.

This rearrangement joins TRBV5-1 to TRBJ2-1; D is uncertain. Germline V lookup: CDR1 SGHRS, CDR2 YFSETQ. The CDR3 sequence is 13 residues long. The germline V and J ends were trimmed by 0 bases and 9 bases, with 10 bases remaining between them. CDR3 residues: CASSLDTGGEQFF. The CDR3 region has the DNA TGCGCCAGCAGCTTGGATACGGGTGGTGAGCAGTTCTTC.

In its sample, this clonotype was seen a few times. This rearrangement joins TRBV7-8 to TRBJ1-5; TRBD1 might be the D (6 bases). Germline V gene sequence: CDR1 SGHVS, CDR2 FQNEAQ. V shed 4 bases and J shed 5 bases, with 9 bases lying between them. The CDR3 has 13 amino acids. In DNA, the CDR3 is TGTGCCAGCAGCTCCGACAGGTATCAGCCCCAGCATTTT. This sequence encodes CASSSDRYQPQHF.

This clonotype came up many times. The J gene is TRBJ2-7, the V gene TRBV29-1; D remains ambiguous. Germline V gene data show CDR1 as SQVTM and CDR2 as ANQGSEA. Trimming removed 2 bases at V and 7 bases at J, with 15 bases between. This CDR3 is built from 13 residues. The CDR3 region has the DNA TGCAGCGTTGAACTCCTAAGACACGGGGAGCAGTACTTC. Its protein product is CSVELLRHGEQYF.